Listed here are 21 T cell receptor beta chains from one sample, sequenced in a study of T cell responses to AZD1222 COVID-19 vaccine (dated by TCRdb to the early 2020s). The library was generated by the immunoSEQ multiplex PCR assay. Entries here come from immuneACCESS through TCRdb and include only in-frame sequences with V and J called. Some clones fail to appear in such tables; in the studies checked, an unresolved V gene covers under half of the shortfall, and the cause of the remainder is unknown. In this sample the table shows 110,000 to 150,000 clones, 80% to 90% of which occur a single time. Around 1.6% of the sample is in the top ten clones. The label giving this sample's time point can be read as: baseline before first vaccination. The sequencing here drew on peripheral blood, taken on day 0 of AZD1222 vaccination. All receptors come from an adult in good health.

V gene TRBV28 combines with J gene TRBJ1-6; no definite D call. The CDR3 covers 11 residues. Germline-derived CDR1 and CDR2 are MDHEN and SYDVKM. V was cut by 5 bases and J by 8 bases, with 4 bases left in between. The CDR3 is CASSMHSPLHF. As DNA, the CDR3 is TGTGCCAGCAGTATGCATTCACCCCTCCACTTT.

The genes are TRBV12-3 or TRBV12-4 and TRBJ1-1; D is unclear. The V end lost 2 bases, the J end lost 8 bases, and 12 bases lay between the germline ends. The CDR3 is 13 residues long. DNA for the CDR3: TGTGCCAGCAGTTTACCGACCGGGTGGGAAGCTTTCTTT. It specifies CASSLPTGWEAFF.

On this clone itself: Other DNA sequences in this specimen translate into the identical CDR3. The chain links TRBV4-1 to TRBJ1-2; TRBD1 aligns across 11 bases. The CDR3 has 14 amino acids. Germline lookup yields CDR1 MGHRA and CDR2 YSYEKL. The J segment lost 7 bases and the V segment lost 1 base, leaving 2 bases of the junction unmatched. The CDR3 bases are TGCGCCAGCAGCCAAGTCGGGACAGGGGGTGGCTACACCTTC. Encoded protein: CASSQVGTGGGYTF.

The V call is TRBV6-1, the J call TRBJ1-1, with D unclear. The ends were cut back, 0 bases at V and 4 bases at J, with 9 bases in the middle. This CDR3 has 14 residues. Germline V gene data show CDR1 as MNHNS and CDR2 as SASEGT. The CDR3 DNA sequence: TGTGCCAGCAGTGAAGCTGGGCGGGGCACTGAAGCTTTCTTT. It translates to CASSEAGRGTEAFF.

The chain couples TRBV4-2 to TRBJ2-7; tentative D call: TRBD2 (6 bases). The germline gives CDR1 LGHNA, CDR2 YNFKEQ. The CDR3 runs to 15 residues. V lost 4 bases, J lost 3 bases, and 16 bases lay in between. For the CDR3, the DNA is TGTGCCAGCAGCCCCGAGTATCTTAGCGGCTACGAGCAGTACTTC. This encodes CASSPEYLSGYEQYF.

The gene calls are TRBV7-9 and TRBJ1-5; D not resolved. In germline, CDR1 is SEHNR, CDR2 FQNEAQ (reference sequence). The CDR3 is 16 amino acids. Trimming left V 1 base short and J 2 bases short, with 12 bases between. The CDR3 DNA sequence: TGTGCCAGCAGCTTAGGCGCACCCGGGGGCAATCAGCCCCAGCATTTT. Amino acid sequence: CASSLGAPGGNQPQHF.

The rearrangement uses TRBV19 and TRBJ2-7; 8 bases are a match to TRBD2. Germline V gene sequence: CDR1 LNHDA, CDR2 SQIVND (reference sequence). The CDR3 is 16 residues long. After removal of 3 bases from V and 2 bases from J, the junction contained 9 bases not matched to a gene. This CDR3 reads CASSIRQTSDAYEQYF. Here the CDR3 DNA reads TGTGCCAGTAGTATCAGACAGACTAGCGACGCCTACGAGCAGTACTTC.

The V call is TRBV7-2, the J call TRBJ2-3; 16 positions agree with TRBD2. J gave up 3 bases and V 5 bases, and 2 bases lay outside the gene matches. The CDR3 totals 16 residues. CDR1 and CDR2 from the germline V gene are SGHTA and FQGNSA. For the CDR3, the DNA is TGTGCCAGCAGCATGGGACTAGCGGGGGGGACAGATACGCAGTATTTT. This codes for CASSMGLAGGTDTQYF.

The V gene is TRBV19, the J gene TRBJ1-2, with 7 bases lining up with TRBD1. J gave up 8 bases and V 6 bases, and 6 bases lay outside the gene matches. This CDR3 comprises 12 residues. Germline CDR1 and CDR2: LNHDA and SQIVND (reference sequence). CDR3 in DNA: TGTGCCAGTAGGGACAGGTACACCGGCTACACCTTC. Translation gives CASRDRYTGYTF. The complete variable domain, with remaining parts taken from reference TRBV19 and TRBJ1-2, reads DGGITQSPKYLFRKEGQNVTLSCEQNLNHDAMYWYRQDPGQGLRLIYYSQIVNDFQKGDIAEGYSVSREKKESFPLTVTSAQKNPTAFYLCASRDRYTGYTFGSGTRLTVV.

This chain joins TRBV5-8 and TRBJ2-1, with 7 bases aligning to TRBD2. The junction had 6 bases not matched to a gene; V was cut back by 0 bases and J by 6 bases. The germline CDR1 and CDR2 sequences are SGHTS and YDEGEE. This CDR3 has 15 amino acids. The CDR3 reads CASSLAGGSLNEQFF. In DNA, the CDR3 is TGTGCCAGCAGCTTGGCCGGGGGGAGCCTCAATGAGCAGTTCTTC.

The gene calls are TRBV28 and TRBJ2-3; D is possibly TRBD1 or TRBD2 (5 bases each). The germline V gene encodes CDR1 MDHEN and CDR2 SYDVKM. This CDR3 comprises 15 residues. Trimming cost V 3 bases and J 4 bases, with 14 bases left between them. The CDR3 region has the DNA TGTGCCAGCAGTTTGGGGCGGGTGGCAGCAGATACGCAGTATTTT. Translating gives CASSLGRVAADTQYF. Together with reference TRBV28 and TRBJ2-3, the CDR3 gives the full variable domain: DVKVTQSSRYLVKRTGEKVFLECVQDMDHENMFWYRQDPGLGLRLIYFSYDVKMKEKGDIPEGYSVSREKKERFSLILESASTNQTSMYLCASSLGRVAADTQYFGPGTRLTVL.

This sequence joins TRBV5-3 and TRBJ2-4; tentatively, D is TRBD2 (6 bases). TRBV5-3 is known as an ORF, though its function is uncertain. The V end was cut by 3 bases, the J end by 1 base, with 14 bases between. The CDR3 is 16 residues long. The DNA for the CDR3 is TGTGCCAGAAGCTCTTTACGCGGGGTTGCCAAAAACATTCAGTACTTC. Its translation is CARSSLRGVAKNIQYF.

This clone was picked up a small number of times. This chain links TRBV14 with TRBJ1-4; D gene ambiguous. CDR1 is SGHDN, CDR2 FVKESK, per germline. This CDR3 is 15 amino acids long. Trimming removed 1 base at V and 8 bases at J, with 14 bases between. CDR3 sequence: CASSQAGKTGEKLFF. The CDR3, as DNA: TGTGCCAGCAGCCAAGCGGGGAAGACTGGAGAAAAACTGTTTTTT. Based on the CDR3 plus reference TRBV14 and TRBJ1-4, the full variable domain is EAGVTQFPSHSVIEKGQTVTLRCDPISGHDNLYWYRRVMGKEIKFLLHFVKESKQDESGMPNNRFLAERTGGTYSTLKVQPAELEDSGVYFCASSQAGKTGEKLFFGSGTQLSVL.

This clone came up once. The chain is built from TRBV28 and TRBJ2-1; D is perhaps TRBD1 (6 bases). The CDR3 runs 16 residues. V was trimmed by 6 bases and J by 4 bases, leaving 19 bases between them. From germline, CDR1 is MDHEN and CDR2 SYDVKM. In nucleotides, the CDR3 is TGTGCCAGCAGATATAAATTACAGGGCATATACAATGAGCAGTTCTTC. Residues: CASRYKLQGIYNEQFF.

The chain combines TRBV2 with TRBJ2-7; 9 nucleotides line up with TRBD1. The J segment lost 6 bases and the V segment lost 6 bases, leaving 12 bases of the junction unmatched. CDR1 SNHLY and CDR2 FYNNEI come from the germline V gene. The CDR3 runs 15 residues. The CDR3, as DNA: TGTGCCAGCAGAGAACCGGGACAGGGAACGCGCGAGCAGTACTTC. Its translation is CASREPGQGTREQYF.

The genes are TRBV9 and TRBJ2-2; D is possibly TRBD2 (6 bases). V was clipped by 6 bases and J by 5 bases, with 11 bases between them. Germline-derived CDR1 and CDR2 are SGDLS and YYNGEE. This CDR3 has 13 residues. The CDR3 here is CASTLGGTGELFF. CDR3 in DNA: TGTGCCAGCACACTGGGGGGTACCGGGGAGCTGTTTTTT.

The V and J genes are TRBV7-9 and TRBJ1-4; a possible D gene is TRBD1 (6 bases). Germline V CDR1 and CDR2: SEHNR, FQNEAQ (reference sequence). The CDR3 is made up of 15 amino acids. V was cut by 5 bases and J by 3 bases, with 13 bases left in between. CDR3 nucleotide sequence: TGTGCCAGCAGCGACAAGGACAGACCTAATGAAAAACTGTTTTTT. Encoded protein: CASSDKDRPNEKLFF.

This clone was counted between two and nine times. V is TRBV10-3 and J is TRBJ1-5; D remains unclear. Germline V gives CDR1 ENHRY, CDR2 SYGVKD. V lost 10 bases and J 6 bases, leaving 16 bases between the germline ends. The CDR3 loop spans 13 amino acids. CDR3 sequence: CATNPEISQPQHF. The CDR3 DNA sequence: TGTGCCACCAATCCGGAGATCTCTCAGCCCCAGCATTTT.

The rearrangement links TRBV6-6 to TRBJ2-1; TRBD1 might be the D (6 bases). Trimming shortened V by 5 bases and J by 4 bases, and 18 bases separated the two germline ends. From germline, CDR1 is MNHNY and CDR2 SVGAGI (reference sequence). There are 16 residues in the CDR3. DNA of the CDR3: TGTGCCAGCAGTGGGAAACAGGGCCTTCCTTACAATGAGCAGTTCTTC. This sequence encodes CASSGKQGLPYNEQFF.

The sample holds a few counts of this clone. The chain combines TRBV19 with TRBJ2-1, with D possibly being TRBD2 (5 bases). This CDR3 has 13 residues. Trimming stripped 2 bases from V and 6 bases from J, with 8 bases between. Germline CDR1 reads LNHDA; CDR2 reads SQIVND (reference sequence). In DNA, the CDR3 is TGTGCCAGTAGTATACGAGAGGGCAATGAGCAGTTCTTC. It is translated as CASSIREGNEQFF.

The V call is TRBV7-9, the J call TRBJ2-3, with a tentative D call TRBD2 (6 bases). Germline lookup yields CDR1 SEHNR and CDR2 FQNEAQ (reference sequence). V was clipped by 1 base and J by 2 bases, with 10 bases between them. The CDR3 runs to 15 residues. CDR3 DNA: TGTGCCAGCAGCTTAGGGTGGACTAACACAGATACGCAGTATTTT. The encoded protein is CASSLGWTNTDTQYF.